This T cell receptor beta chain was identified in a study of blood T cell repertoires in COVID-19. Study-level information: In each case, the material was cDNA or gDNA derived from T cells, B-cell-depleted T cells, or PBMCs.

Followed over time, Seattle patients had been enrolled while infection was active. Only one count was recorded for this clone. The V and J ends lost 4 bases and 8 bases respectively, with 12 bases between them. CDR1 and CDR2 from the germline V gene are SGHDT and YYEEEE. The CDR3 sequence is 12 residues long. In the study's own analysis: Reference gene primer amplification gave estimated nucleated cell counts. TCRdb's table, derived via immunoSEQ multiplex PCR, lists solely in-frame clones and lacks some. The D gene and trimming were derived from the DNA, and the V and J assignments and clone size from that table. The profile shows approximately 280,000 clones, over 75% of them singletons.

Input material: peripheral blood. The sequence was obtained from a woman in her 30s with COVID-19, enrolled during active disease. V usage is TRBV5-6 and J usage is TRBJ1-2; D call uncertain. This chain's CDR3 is CASSPGPGGYTF. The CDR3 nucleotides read TGTGCCAGCAGCCCCGGCCCCGGGGGCTACACCTTC.